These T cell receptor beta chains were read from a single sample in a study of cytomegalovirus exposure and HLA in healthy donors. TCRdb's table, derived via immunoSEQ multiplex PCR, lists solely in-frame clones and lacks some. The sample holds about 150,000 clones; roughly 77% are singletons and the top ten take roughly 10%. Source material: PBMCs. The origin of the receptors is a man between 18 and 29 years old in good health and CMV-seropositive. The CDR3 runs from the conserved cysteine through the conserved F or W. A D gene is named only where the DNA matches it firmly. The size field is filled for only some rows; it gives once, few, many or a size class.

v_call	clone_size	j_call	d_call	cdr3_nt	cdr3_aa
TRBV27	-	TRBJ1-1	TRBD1	TGTGCCAGCAGTTTAGAAGGGACAGGGTACACTGAAGCTTTCTTT	CASSLEGTGYTEAFF
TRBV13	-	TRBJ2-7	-	TGTGCCAGCAGCTCCCCGGGCCGGGGTCCCGAGCAGTACTTC	CASSSPGRGPEQYF
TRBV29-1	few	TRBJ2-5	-	TGCAGCGTTGAAGTTGGGGGCGTGGAGACCCAGTACTTC	CSVEVGGVETQYF
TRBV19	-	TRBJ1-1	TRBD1	TGTGCCAGTAGTTCCGGGACAGTGAACACTGAAGCTTTCTTT	CASSSGTVNTEAFF
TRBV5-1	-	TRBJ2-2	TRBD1	TGCGCCAGCAGCGCTGGACAGGGCATGACCGGGGAGCTGTTTTTT	CASSAGQGMTGELFF
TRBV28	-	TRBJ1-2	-	TGTGCCAGCAGTCTCTGGGTAATACAGACCTATGGCTACACCTTC	CASSLWVIQTYGYTF
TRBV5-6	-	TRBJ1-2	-	TGTGCCAGCAGCTTGTTCGCTATCTATGGCTACACCTTC	CASSLFAIYGYTF
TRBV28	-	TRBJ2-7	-	TGTGCCAGCAGTTTCGGTCGGACTGCCGCCTACGAGCAGTACTTC	CASSFGRTAAYEQYF
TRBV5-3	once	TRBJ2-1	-	TGTGCCAGAAGCCTTAACCCCCAATCGGGAGAAGCCTACAATGAGCAGTTCTTC	CARSLNPQSGEAYNEQFF
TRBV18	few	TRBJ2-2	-	TGTGCCAGCTCACCGGTGTCTAGTCCGAACACCGGGGAGCTGTTTTTT	CASSPVSSPNTGELFF
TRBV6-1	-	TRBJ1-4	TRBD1	TGTGCCAGCAGACGGACAGGGGTAAATGAAAAACTGTTTTTT	CASRRTGVNEKLFF
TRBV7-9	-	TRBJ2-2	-	TGTGCCAGCAGCTTAGGTGGCCGGGGAGTCGAGTTCGAGGCCGGGGAGCTGTTTTTT	CASSLGGRGVEFEAGELFF
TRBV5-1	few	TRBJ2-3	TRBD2	TGCGCCACCGGGGGGGGAAGGCGCACAGATACGCAGTATTTT	CATGGGRRTDTQYF
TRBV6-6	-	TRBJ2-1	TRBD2	TGTGCCAGCAGCTTCGGGGGGGGCGGCTCCTACAATGAGCAGTTCTTC	CASSFGGGGSYNEQFF
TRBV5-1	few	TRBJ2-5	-	TGCGCCAGCAGCTTGGTGATGGGGGGAAAGGAGACCCAGTACTTC	CASSLVMGGKETQYF
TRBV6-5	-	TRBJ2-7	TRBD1	TGTGCCAGCAGTACACCGGGACAGGTGGGATACGAGCAGTACTTC	CASSTPGQVGYEQYF
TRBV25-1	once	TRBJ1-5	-	TGTCCCAGCAGTGATCCCACAACAAACAATCAGCCCCAGCATTTT	CPSSDPTTNNQPQHF
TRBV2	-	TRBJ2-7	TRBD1	TGTGCCAGCAGCCCCAGGGGGATCGTCTCCGGCTACGAGCAGTACTTC	CASSPRGIVSGYEQYF
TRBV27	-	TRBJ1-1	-	TGTGCCAGCAGTTTTTATTCCGCCGGGTCTCGGGGTGGGGGGTACACTGAAGCTTTCTTT	CASSFYSAGSRGGGYTEAFF
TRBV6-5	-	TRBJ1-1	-	TGTGCCAGCAGTTCTGGGGAAGGGGAGGGTACTGAAGCTTTCTTT	CASSSGEGEGTEAFF
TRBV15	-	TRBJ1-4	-	TGTGCCACCAGGACCCTGGGCCGGGAAAGTGAAAAACTGTTTTTT	CATRTLGRESEKLFF
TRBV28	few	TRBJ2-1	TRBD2	TGTGCCAGCAGTGAACTAGCGGGGTACAATGAGCAGTTCTTC	CASSELAGYNEQFF
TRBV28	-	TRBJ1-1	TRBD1	TGTGCCAGCAGAGGACAGGGGCACGCTTTCTTT	CASRGQGHAFF
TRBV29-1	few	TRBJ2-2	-	TGCAGCGTCCAGGGACTCGGGCGGCTGTTTTTT	CSVQGLGRLFF
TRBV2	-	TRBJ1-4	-	TGTGCCAGCAGTGTGGCGGATCCTAATGAAAAACTGTTTTTT	CASSVADPNEKLFF
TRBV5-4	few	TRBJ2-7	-	TGTGCCAGCAGCCCCCCCGGAGGAAAGTATAACGAGCAGTACTTC	CASSPPGGKYNEQYF
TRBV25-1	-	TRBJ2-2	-	TGTGCCAGCAGTGACCAGGGGCTACAAAACACCGGGGAGCTGTTTTTT	CASSDQGLQNTGELFF
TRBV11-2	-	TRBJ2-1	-	TGTGCCAGCAGGGGAGAGGTGATCAATGAGCAGTTCTTC	CASRGEVINEQFF
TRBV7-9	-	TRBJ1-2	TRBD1	TGTGCCAGCAGCATTTCGACAGGGAACACCTTC	CASSISTGNTF
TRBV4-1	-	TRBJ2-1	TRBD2	TGCGCCAGCAGCCGAACTACTAGCGGGAATAATGAGCAGTTCTTC	CASSRTTSGNNEQFF
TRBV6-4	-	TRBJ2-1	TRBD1	TGTGCCAGCAGTGCGCGTAGGGGACAGGGTCGACATGAGCAGTTCTTC	CASSARRGQGRHEQFF
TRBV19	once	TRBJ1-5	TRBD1	TGTGCCATCTCTGGCCAGGGGGGTCAGCCCCAGCATTTT	CAISGQGGQPQHF
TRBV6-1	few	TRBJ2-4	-	TGTGCCAGCAGTGAATGGGGGACTCTAGATTCCGTGGCCAAAAACATTCAGTACTTC	CASSEWGTLDSVAKNIQYF
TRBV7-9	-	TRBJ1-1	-	TGTTCCAGCAGCATCCACAGGGTCGGTGGGGCGTCGGACCGAGAAGCTTTCTTT	CSSSIHRVGGASDREAFF
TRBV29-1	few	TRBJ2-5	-	TGCAGCGTTGCCCCCCCGGGCCGAGAGGGAGAGACCCAGTACTTC	CSVAPPGREGETQYF
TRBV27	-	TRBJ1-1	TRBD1	TGTGCCAGCAGTTTATCGGGACAGCAGAACACTGAAGCTTTCTTT	CASSLSGQQNTEAFF
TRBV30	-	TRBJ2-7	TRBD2	TGTGCCTGGACCAAACTCGGGACTAGCGGGAGATACGAGCAGTACTTC	CAWTKLGTSGRYEQYF
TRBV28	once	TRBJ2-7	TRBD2	TGTGCCAGCAAGCGACTAGCGGGAGAAAGGTACGAGCAGTACTTC	CASKRLAGERYEQYF
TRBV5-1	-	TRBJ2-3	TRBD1	TGCGCCAGCAGGCTACAGGGGTACACAGATACGCAGTATTTT	CASRLQGYTDTQYF
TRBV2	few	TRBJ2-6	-	TGTGCCAGCAGTGATAGTAGCTCTGGGGCCAACGTCCTGACTTTC	CASSDSSSGANVLTF
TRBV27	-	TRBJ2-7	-	TGTGCCAGCAGTCTCCTTCCCTCGGGGGTTCCCTACGAGCAGTACTTC	CASSLLPSGVPYEQYF
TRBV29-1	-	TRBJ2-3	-	TGCAGCGTTGAGGCCAGGGGAATCAACACAGATACGCAGTATTTT	CSVEARGINTDTQYF
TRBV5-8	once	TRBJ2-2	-	TGTGCCAGCAGACTTAGCGGGGAGCTGTTTTTT	CASRLSGELFF
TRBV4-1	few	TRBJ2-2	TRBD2	TGCGCCTCGTTCGCGGGAGAGGAGCTGTTTTTT	CASFAGEELFF
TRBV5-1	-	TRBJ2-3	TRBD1	TGCGCCAGCAGCCCCGGGACAGGGGGCGCGGATACGCAGTATTTT	CASSPGTGGADTQYF
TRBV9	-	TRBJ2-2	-	TGTGCCAGCAGCGCCCACACAGGGTTGGACACCGGGGAGCTGTTTTTT	CASSAHTGLDTGELFF